The next 7 T cell receptor beta chains were all read from a single sample in a study of blood T cells in healthy people across ages. A second PCR of about 7 to 11 cycles used a sample-barcoded 5' primer and a J-beta primer mix. In TCRdb, the 5' RACE reads were re-called with MiXCR into one record per CDR3 protein. The profile shows roughly 560,000 distinct CDR3 sequences, around 24% of them singletons. The sample was also reused in another study, on T cells of mothers and their children.

The sequencing input was blood. The receptor source for this set is a boy under 18 in good health.

As regards this clonotype: The junction does not match germline at one end; this may be a read error. The genes are TRBV13 and TRBJ2-2, with 8 bases identical to TRBD2. The germline V gene encodes CDR1 PRHDT and CDR2 FYEKMQ (reference sequence). The CDR3 sequence is 17 residues long. CDR3 coding DNA: TGTGCCAACAGCTCGAAGGGCAGCGGGAGTGGGACCGGGGAGCTGTTTTTT. It encodes CANSSKGSGSGTGELFF.

This clonotype was seen a handful of times. The chain employs TRBV28 and TRBJ1-4; possible D gene TRBD1, 5 bases. There are 18 residues in the CDR3. Looked up from germline, CDR1 is MDHEN and CDR2 is SYDVKM. V was clipped by 4 bases and J by 0 bases, with 18 bases between them. CDR3 loop: CASSSTGTGTATNEKLFF. CDR3 in DNA: TGTGCCAGCAGTTCTACCGGGACCGGTACCGCAACTAATGAAAAACTGTTTTTT.

This clonotype was seen more than once but under ten times. The rearrangement uses TRBV2 and TRBJ2-5, with 12 bases fitting TRBD2. Germline V gives CDR1 SNHLY, CDR2 FYNNEI. The CDR3 consists of 14 residues. V shed 8 bases and J 5 bases; nucleotides not matched to a gene: 6. The CDR3 reads CASSGLAGRETQYF. In nucleotides, the CDR3 is TGTGCCAGCTCAGGACTAGCGGGGCGCGAGACCCAGTACTTC.

There are a few counts of this clonotype. This chain links TRBV6-6 with TRBJ2-2; TRBD1 matches at 9 bases. CDR1 is MNHNY and CDR2 is SVGAGI in the germline V gene (reference sequence). This CDR3 spans 16 amino acids. With 6 bases clipped from V and 4 bases from J, the junction kept 9 bases outside the gene matches. This chain's CDR3 is CASSPTGTGTTGELFF. The CDR3 bases are TGTGCCAGCAGCCCCACCGGGACAGGGACCACCGGGGAGCTGTTTTTT.

This chain joins TRBV6-6 and TRBJ2-2, with TRBD2 matching 7 bases. Germline CDR1 and CDR2: MNHNY and SVGAGI (reference sequence). Germline trimming cut 8 bases from V and 5 bases from J; bases unmatched to any gene: 2. The CDR3 consists of 12 residues. The CDR3 sequence is CASGRGTGELFF. The CDR3 DNA sequence: TGTGCCAGCGGGAGGGGAACCGGGGAGCTGTTTTTT.

The J gene is TRBJ2-5, the V gene TRBV20-1, with 12 bases matching TRBD1. Germline V CDR1 and CDR2: DFQATT, SNEGSKA (reference sequence). The J segment lost 5 bases and the V segment lost 6 bases, leaving 10 bases of the junction unmatched. The CDR3 sequence is 15 residues long. CDR3 nucleotide sequence: TGCAGTGCCTCTACGGGACAGGGGGCGACTGAGACCCAGTACTTC. This translates into CSASTGQGATETQYF.

This clonotype was seen a few times. This chain joins TRBV29-1 and TRBJ1-2; 9 nucleotides match TRBD1. This CDR3 is 15 amino acids long. The junction had 12 bases not matched to a gene; V was cut back by 5 bases and J by 5 bases. Per the germline V gene, CDR1 is SQVTM and CDR2 is ANQGSEA. CDR3 DNA sequence: TGCAGCGTTTCCTCCGGGACAGGGAAGGAGTATGGCTACACCTTC. As protein: CSVSSGTGKEYGYTF.